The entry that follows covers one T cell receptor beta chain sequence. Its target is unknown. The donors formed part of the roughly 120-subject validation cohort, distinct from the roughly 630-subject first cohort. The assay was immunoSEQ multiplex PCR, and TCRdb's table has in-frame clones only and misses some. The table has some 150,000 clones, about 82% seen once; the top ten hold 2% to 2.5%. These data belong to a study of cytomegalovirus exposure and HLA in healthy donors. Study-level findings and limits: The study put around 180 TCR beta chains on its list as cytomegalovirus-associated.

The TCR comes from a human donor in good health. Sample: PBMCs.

Here the CDR3 DNA reads TGTGCCAGCAGGGAGGGAGTTATTAGCCAGCCCCAGCATTTT. Encoded protein: CASREGVISQPQHF. V usage is TRBV6-1 and J usage is TRBJ1-5; D call uncertain. Trimming cost V 6 bases and J 7 bases, with 16 bases left between them. CDR3 length: 14 amino acids. The V gene's germline CDR1 is MNHNS and CDR2 SASEGT.